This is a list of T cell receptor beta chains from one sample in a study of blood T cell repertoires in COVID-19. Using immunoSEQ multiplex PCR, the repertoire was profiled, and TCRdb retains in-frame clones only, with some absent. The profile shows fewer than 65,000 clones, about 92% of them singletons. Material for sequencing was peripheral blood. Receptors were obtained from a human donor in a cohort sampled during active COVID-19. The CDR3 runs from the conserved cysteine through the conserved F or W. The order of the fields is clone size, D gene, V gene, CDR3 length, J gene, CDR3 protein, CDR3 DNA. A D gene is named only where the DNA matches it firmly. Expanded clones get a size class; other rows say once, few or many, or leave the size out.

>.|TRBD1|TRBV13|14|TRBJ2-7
CASSLGDRGPEQYF
TGTGCCAGCAGCTTAGGGGACAGGGGCCCTGAGCAGTACTTC
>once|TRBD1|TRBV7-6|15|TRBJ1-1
CASSPGQRMNTEAFF
TGTGCCAGCAGCCCGGGACAGCGGATGAACACTGAAGCTTTCTTT
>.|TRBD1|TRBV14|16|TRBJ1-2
CASSQGSGTGRGGYTF
TGTGCCAGCAGCCAAGGGTCCGGGACAGGGCGGGGAGGCTACACCTTC
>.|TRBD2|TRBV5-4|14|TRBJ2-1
CASSKWDYYNEQFF
TGTGCCAGCAGCAAATGGGACTACTACAATGAGCAGTTCTTC
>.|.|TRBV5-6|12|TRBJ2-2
CASSSRAGELFF
TGTGCCAGCAGCTCGCGGGCCGGGGAGCTGTTTTTT
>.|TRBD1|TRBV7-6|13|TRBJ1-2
CASSLGTGGGYTF
TGTGCCAGCAGCTTGGGGACAGGGGGCGGCTACACCTTC
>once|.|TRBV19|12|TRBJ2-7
CASRQGGYEQYF
TGTGCCAGTAGGCAGGGTGGCTACGAGCAGTACTTC
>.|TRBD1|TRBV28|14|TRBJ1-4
CASTQQGTNEKLFF
TGTGCCAGCACCCAACAGGGGACTAATGAAAAACTGTTTTTT
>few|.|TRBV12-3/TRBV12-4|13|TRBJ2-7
CASSILGQYEQYF
TGTGCCAGCAGCATACTCGGACAGTACGAGCAGTACTTC
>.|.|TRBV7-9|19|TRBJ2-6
CASSSPRVRGPSGANVLTF
TGTGCCAGCAGCTCCCCCAGGGTTAGGGGTCCCTCTGGGGCCAACGTCCTGACTTTC
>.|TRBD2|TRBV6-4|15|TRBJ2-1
CASSVLAGEGNEQFF
TGTGCCAGCAGTGTTCTAGCGGGAGAGGGGAATGAGCAGTTCTTC
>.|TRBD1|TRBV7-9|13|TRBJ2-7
CASAGQGPHEQYF
TGTGCCAGCGCGGGACAGGGTCCCCACGAGCAGTACTTC
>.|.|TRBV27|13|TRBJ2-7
CASSLFGDPEQYF
TGTGCCAGCAGTTTATTCGGGGATCCCGAGCAGTACTTC
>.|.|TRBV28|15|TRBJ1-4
CASSLGGRLNEKLFF
TGTGCCAGCAGTTTGGGGGGGAGGCTGAATGAAAAACTGTTTTTT
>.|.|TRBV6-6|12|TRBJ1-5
CASTEVGQPQHF
TGTGCCAGCACCGAGGTCGGTCAGCCCCAGCATTTT
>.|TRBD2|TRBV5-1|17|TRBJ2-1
CASSPASGRAPYNEQFF
TGCGCCAGCAGCCCAGCTAGCGGGAGGGCCCCGTACAATGAGCAGTTCTTC
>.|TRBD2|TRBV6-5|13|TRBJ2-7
CASSSSGTNEQYF
TGTGCCAGCAGCTCCTCCGGGACTAACGAGCAGTACTTC